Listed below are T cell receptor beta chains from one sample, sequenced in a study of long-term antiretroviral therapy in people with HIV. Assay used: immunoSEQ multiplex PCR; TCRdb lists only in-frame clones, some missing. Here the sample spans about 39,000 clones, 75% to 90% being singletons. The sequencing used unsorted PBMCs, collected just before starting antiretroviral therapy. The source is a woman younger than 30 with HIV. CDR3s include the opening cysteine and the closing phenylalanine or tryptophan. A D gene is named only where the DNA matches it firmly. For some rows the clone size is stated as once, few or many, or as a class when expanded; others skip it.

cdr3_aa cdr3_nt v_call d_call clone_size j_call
CASSQAGRSNQPQHF TGCGCCAGCAGCCAAGCTGGACGGAGCAATCAGCCCCAGCATTTT TRBV4-1 - few TRBJ1-5
CASTGQVSYEQYF TGTGCCAGCACTGGACAGGTTTCCTACGAGCAGTACTTC TRBV6-1 TRBD1 - TRBJ2-7
CASSQDGAGVNTEAFF TGTGCCAGCAGCCAAGATGGGGCAGGGGTGAACACTGAAGCTTTCTTT TRBV14 - - TRBJ1-1
CASSSTGRYEQYF TGTGCCAGCAGCTCCACGGGCAGATACGAGCAGTACTTC TRBV5-6 - - TRBJ2-7
CASSVEPSGPGNEQFF TGTGCCAGCAGCGTAGAGCCTTCGGGGCCGGGGAATGAGCAGTTCTTC TRBV9 - - TRBJ2-1
CASSGVGVYNEQFF TGTGCCAGCAGTGGGGTGGGGGTCTACAATGAGCAGTTCTTC TRBV27 - - TRBJ2-1
CASSLGGGGEFSGNTIYF TGTGCCAGCAGCTTGGGGGGTGGGGGCGAATTCTCTGGAAACACCATATATTTT TRBV5-6 - - TRBJ1-3
CASSSTQAGTGENIQYF TGTGCCAGCAGTTCGACCCAGGCCGGGACAGGAGAAAACATTCAGTACTTC TRBV27 TRBD1 once TRBJ2-4
CASSLVVTGAKNIQYF TGTGCCAGCAGTTTAGTGGTAACCGGAGCCAAAAACATTCAGTACTTC TRBV28 - - TRBJ2-4
CASSLSLGIYEQYF TGCGCCAGCAGCTTGTCTCTGGGTATCTACGAGCAGTACTTC TRBV5-1 - - TRBJ2-7
CASSLLLLFINEQFF TGTGCCAGCAGCTTACTACTCCTGTTTATCAATGAGCAGTTCTTC TRBV7-3 - - TRBJ2-1
CASKEEGGFTEAFF TGCGCCAGTAAGGAGGAGGGAGGATTCACTGAAGCTTTCTTT TRBV4-1 - - TRBJ1-1
CASSLSVDEKLFF TGCGCCAGCAGCTTGTCGGTGGATGAAAAACTGTTTTTT TRBV5-1 - few TRBJ1-4
CAAPPGTTDTQYF TGTGCCGCTCCACCGGGGACCACAGATACGCAGTATTTT TRBV2 - - TRBJ2-3
CASSLSGSLYEQYF TGTGCCAGCAGTCTTAGCGGGAGCCTCTACGAGCAGTACTTC TRBV27 TRBD2 - TRBJ2-7
CASSLGTDPGQPQHF TGTGCCAGCTCACTCGGGACCGACCCAGGGCAGCCCCAGCATTTT TRBV18 - - TRBJ1-5
CASSFTSGYEQYF TGTGCCAGCAGTTTTACTAGCGGTTACGAGCAGTACTTC TRBV7-3 TRBD2 few TRBJ2-7
CASSQDIAGGLLSYEQYF TGCGCCAGCAGCCAAGACATAGCGGGAGGGCTGCTCTCCTACGAGCAGTACTTC TRBV4-3 TRBD2 medium-sized TRBJ2-7
CASSEESGTGFQPQHF TGTGCCAGCAGTGAAGAGTCCGGGACAGGGTTTCAGCCCCAGCATTTT TRBV6-1 TRBD1 - TRBJ1-5
CATSTTGEANEKLFF TGTGCCACCAGCACGACAGGGGAGGCTAATGAAAAACTGTTTTTT TRBV15 TRBD1 - TRBJ1-4
CASRQTDSGANVLTF TGCGCCAGCAGGCAAACAGACTCTGGGGCCAACGTCCTGACTTTC TRBV4-1 - - TRBJ2-6
CASSVDRVSTDTQYF TGCGCCAGCAGCGTGGACAGGGTTAGCACAGATACGCAGTATTTT TRBV5-1 TRBD1 - TRBJ2-3
CASSPGTSRYTGELFF TGTGCCAGCAGTCCGGGGACTAGTCGGTACACCGGGGAGCTGTTTTTT TRBV28 TRBD2 - TRBJ2-2
CASSLDQRITDTQYF TGTGCCAGCAGTTTAGATCAGCGAATCACAGATACGCAGTATTTT TRBV27 - - TRBJ2-3
CASSQEETGSYEQYF TGCGCCAGCAGCCAGGAAGAGACAGGGTCCTACGAGCAGTACTTC TRBV4-3 TRBD1 - TRBJ2-7
CASSLLGPNQPQHF TGTGCCAGCAGTCTATTGGGCCCCAATCAGCCCCAGCATTTT TRBV7-9 - - TRBJ1-5
CATSFQRQGYWVNTEAFF TGTGCCACCAGCTTCCAAAGACAGGGATATTGGGTGAACACTGAAGCTTTCTTT TRBV15 TRBD1 - TRBJ1-1
CASSLFRPYSNQPQHF TGTGCCAGCAGCTTGTTTAGACCTTATAGCAATCAGCCCCAGCATTTT TRBV5-6 - - TRBJ1-5
CASSLSRVNTEAFF TGTGCCAGCAGCTTAAGTCGGGTGAACACTGAAGCTTTCTTT TRBV7-2 - - TRBJ1-1
CASSPPPGAGSTDTQYF TGTGCCAGCAGTCCCCCCCCGGGGGCGGGTAGCACAGATACGCAGTATTTT TRBV27 - - TRBJ2-3
CASSQEMVTDTQYF TGTGCCAGCAGCCAAGAAATGGTAACAGATACGCAGTATTTT TRBV4-2 - - TRBJ2-3
CASSDSDSSGANVLTF TGTGCCAGCAGTGACTCGGACAGCTCTGGGGCCAACGTCCTGACTTTC TRBV6-4 - - TRBJ2-6
CASSRRQQETQYF TGTGCCAGCAGCCGGCGGCAGCAAGAGACCCAGTACTTC TRBV27 - - TRBJ2-5
CASSVEGNTEAFF TGTGCCAGCAGCGTAGAGGGGAACACTGAAGCTTTCTTT TRBV9 - - TRBJ1-1
CASSVDRAETQYF TGTGCCAGCAGCGTCGATAGGGCAGAGACCCAGTACTTC TRBV9 - - TRBJ2-5
CASIHTKLAGVFNEQFF TGTGCCAGCATCCATACTAAACTAGCGGGAGTGTTCAATGAGCAGTTCTTC TRBV27 TRBD2 - TRBJ2-1
CASSRTGGSTDTQYF TGTGCCAGCAGCCGAACAGGGGGGAGCACAGATACGCAGTATTTT TRBV6-5 TRBD1 once TRBJ2-3
CASSAGTSGSYEQYF TGTGCCAGCAGCGCAGGGACTAGCGGATCCTACGAGCAGTACTTC TRBV9 TRBD2 - TRBJ2-7
CASSLSAGRTNEKLFF TGTGCCAGCAGTTTATCGGCAGGGAGAACTAATGAAAAACTGTTTTTT TRBV27 - - TRBJ1-4
CASNLPRQGGNQPQHF TGTGCCAGCAACCTTCCAAGACAGGGCGGCAATCAGCCCCAGCATTTT TRBV28 TRBD1 - TRBJ1-5
CASSQVSAGAVYNEQFF TGTGCCAGCAGCCAGGTCTCGGCGGGAGCAGTCTACAATGAGCAGTTCTTC TRBV5-4 TRBD2 - TRBJ2-1
CASSYLGQGTGSEQYF TGTGCCAGCAGTTACCTGGGACAGGGGACTGGTAGCGAGCAGTACTTC TRBV6-5 TRBD1 once TRBJ2-7
CASSHKDGGSTEAFF TGCGCCAGCAGCCATAAGGATGGGGGCAGCACTGAAGCTTTCTTT TRBV4-3 - - TRBJ1-1
CASSRMRTGHNEQFF TGTGCCAGCAGCCGAATGAGGACAGGACACAATGAGCAGTTCTTC TRBV14 TRBD1 - TRBJ2-1
CASSGWDRGDQPQHF TGTGCCAGCAGCGGTTGGGACAGGGGGGATCAGCCCCAGCATTTT TRBV6-1 TRBD1 once TRBJ1-5
CASSPEAEPYYGYTF TGTGCCAGCAGCCCGGAGGCGGAGCCCTACTATGGCTACACCTTC TRBV9 - - TRBJ1-2
CASSLIARRGTQYF TGTGCCAGCAGCTTAATCGCGCGTCGGGGGACCCAGTACTTC TRBV7-3 - - TRBJ2-5
CASSLGNEQFF TGCGCCAGCAGTTTGGGCAATGAGCAGTTCTTC TRBV10-1 - - TRBJ2-1
CASSSGEQFF TGTGCCAGCAGCTCGGGAGAGCAGTTCTTC TRBV7-9 - - TRBJ2-1
CASSVVAGGSYEQYF TGTGCCAGCAGCGTAGTTGCGGGAGGTAGCTACGAGCAGTACTTC TRBV9 TRBD2 - TRBJ2-7
CASSPDVTSTDTQYF TGTGCCAGCTCACCAGACGTCACTAGCACAGATACGCAGTATTTT TRBV18 - - TRBJ2-3
CASSLGYETQYF TGTGCCAGCAGCTTAGGCTACGAGACCCAGTACTTC TRBV11-2 - - TRBJ2-5
CASSLAGGHTEAFF TGTGCCAGCAGTTTAGCCGGGGGGCACACTGAAGCTTTCTTT TRBV27 - - TRBJ1-1
CASSLSGTGTFYGYTF TGTGCCAGTTCCCTCTCCGGGACAGGGACATTCTATGGCTACACCTTC TRBV19 TRBD1 - TRBJ1-2
CASSLGTSGALGDNEQFF TGTGCCAGCAGTCTTGGGACTAGCGGGGCCCTTGGGGACAATGAGCAGTTCTTC TRBV28 TRBD2 once TRBJ2-1
CASSSPPVGLGDEQYF TGTGCCAGCAGCTCTCCACCGGTGGGCCTCGGCGACGAGCAGTACTTC TRBV7-2 - - TRBJ2-7
CASSRNLNTEAFF TGTGCCAGCAGCCGGAATCTGAACACTGAAGCTTTCTTT TRBV14 - - TRBJ1-1
CASSLSIQGPPYEQYF TGTGCCAGCAGCTTAAGTATCCAGGGGCCTCCCTACGAGCAGTACTTC TRBV13 - once TRBJ2-7